The T cell receptor (beta chain) described here comes from a study of blood T cell repertoires in COVID-19. Overall study context: The analysed material was cDNA or gDNA that came from T cells, B-cell-depleted T cells, or PBMCs.

This clone was observed a few times. The assay was immunoSEQ multiplex PCR, and TCRdb's table has in-frame clones only and misses some. This table holds almost 90,000 clones, approximately 88% found once. Germline V gives CDR1 SGHTS, CDR2 YDEGEE. The CDR3 is 16 amino acids. V was clipped by 4 bases and J by 1 base, with 14 bases between them. The sample was peripheral blood. This clonotype originated in a man older than 75 with acute or convalescent COVID-19. The rearrangement links TRBV5-8 to TRBJ2-2; perhaps TRBD1 as D (6 bases). The CDR3 here is CASSTTGTLNTGELFF. The DNA for the CDR3 is TGTGCCAGCAGCACCACCGGGACACTGAACACCGGGGAGCTGTTTTTT.